Listed here are 8 T cell receptor beta chains from one sample, sequenced in a study of blood T cell repertoires in COVID-19. The protocol was immunoSEQ multiplex PCR, while the TCRdb copy is restricted to in-frame clones and leaves out a portion. The sample has about 80,000 clones, about 88% seen once. The sequenced material came from peripheral blood. The receptor source for this set is a man aged 70-80 years with active or convalescent COVID-19.

This rearrangement joins TRBV6-6 to TRBJ2-2; 10 bases align to TRBD1. The germline V gene encodes CDR1 MNHNY and CDR2 SVGAGI (reference sequence). V dropped 6 bases and J dropped 6; count of bases not matched to a gene: 7. The CDR3 totals 15 residues. For the CDR3, the DNA is TGTGCCAGCAGGTCCGGGACAGGGGCCCCCGGGGAGCTGTTTTTT. Protein: CASRSGTGAPGELFF.

This chain connects TRBV24-1 to TRBJ1-2; 8 nucleotides align to TRBD1. The CDR3 has 17 residues. V gave up 3 bases and J gave up 5 bases; unmatched junction bases: 13. Germline V gives CDR1 KGHDR, CDR2 SFDVKD. This CDR3 is CATSDTIQGDSHYGYTF. CDR3 DNA: TGTGCCACCAGTGATACCATACAGGGGGACTCCCATTATGGCTACACCTTC.

DNA for the CDR3: TGTGCCAGCAGGATGACTACTAGCACAGATACGCAGTATTTT. Amino acids: CASRMTTSTDTQYF. The gene calls are TRBV5-4 and TRBJ2-3; D is possibly TRBD2 (5 bases). The CDR3 is 14 residues long. Looked up from germline, CDR1 is SGHNT and CDR2 is YYREEE (reference sequence). Trimming removed 5 bases from V and 0 bases from J, with 10 bases in between.

The V and J genes are TRBV19 and TRBJ1-5; tentatively, D is TRBD1 (6 bases). The CDR3 spans 13 residues. Trimming removed 6 bases from V and 4 bases from J, with 10 bases in between. Germline-derived CDR1 and CDR2 are LNHDA and SQIVND (reference sequence). The CDR3 bases are TGTGCCAGTAGACCACAGGGAAATCAGCCCCAGCATTTT. Protein: CASRPQGNQPQHF.

This clone was seen just once. The CDR3 DNA is TGTGCCACCAGTGAGGGACAGAGCCAAGAGACCCAGTACTTC. This translates into CATSEGQSQETQYF. This sequence joins TRBV24-1 and TRBJ2-5; 7 bases align to TRBD1. The germline CDR1 and CDR2 sequences are KGHDR and SFDVKD. This CDR3 region has 14 residues. Trimming took 4 bases from V and 1 from J; bases not matched to a gene: 2.

CDR3 region: CASSQGFDTEAFF. CDR3 nucleotide sequence: TGTGCCAGCTCACAGGGGTTTGACACTGAAGCTTTCTTT. This sequence joins TRBV18 and TRBJ1-1; D is perhaps TRBD1 (5 bases). CDR1 and CDR2 (germline): KGHSH, LQKENI. CDR3 length: 13 residues. V shed 4 bases and J shed 3 bases, with 9 bases lying between them.

The CDR3 coding sequence is TGTGCCAGCCAAGCACGGGTTCCCTCCTTTATGAACACTGAAGCTTTCTTT. This codes for CASQARVPSFMNTEAFF. The rearrangement uses TRBV7-6 and TRBJ1-1; D is ambiguous. Deletions cut 8 bases from V and 0 bases from J, with 22 bases between. This CDR3 is 17 amino acids long. From germline, CDR1 is SGHVS and CDR2 FNYEAQ.

The chain is built from TRBV6-6 and TRBJ1-1; no reliable D call. The V gene's germline CDR1 is MNHNY and CDR2 SVGAGI (reference sequence). V was clipped by 7 bases and J by 0 bases, with 9 bases between them. The CDR3 covers 13 residues. The CDR3 sequence: CASTGNLNTEAFF. The CDR3 nucleotides are TGTGCCAGCACCGGGAACTTGAACACTGAAGCTTTCTTT.